These T cell receptor beta chains were read from a single sample in a study of Graves' ophthalmopathy and Graves' hyperthyroidism. MiXCR, applied by TCRdb to the multiplex PCR reads, yields one record per CDR3 protein. The sample has hundreds of thousands of distinct CDR3 sequences; around 40% are singletons. The sample taken for sequencing was peripheral blood. The origin of the receptors is an adult man with Graves' ophthalmopathy. CDR3s include the opening cysteine and the closing phenylalanine or tryptophan. Fields, in order: clone size, V gene, D gene, J gene, CDR3 protein, CDR3 DNA. The D gene is left open where the match is weak. Not all rows give a size; the values are once, few, many and, for expanded clones, a class.

NA	TRBV2	NA	TRBJ2-1	CASRDGSSYNEQFF	TGTGCCAGCAGGGACGGCAGCTCCTACAATGAGCAGTTCTTC
NA	TRBV6-1	NA	TRBJ2-5	CASSYLGRQQETQYF	TGTGCCAGCAGTTACTTGGGACGCCAGCAAGAGACCCAGTACTTC
few	TRBV7-8	NA	TRBJ1-1	CASSLLQGVNTEAFF	TGTGCCAGCAGCTTATTACAGGGCGTGAACACTGAAGCTTTCTTT
NA	TRBV24-1	NA	TRBJ1-5	CATSERTGQDQPQHF	TGTGCCACCAGTGAAAGAACAGGGCAGGATCAGCCCCAGCATTTT
NA	TRBV4-3	TRBD1	TRBJ1-6	CASSQVRTGKNSPLHF	TGCGCCAGCAGCCAAGTCCGGACAGGGAAAAATTCACCCCTCCACTTT
few	TRBV10-3	NA	TRBJ1-2	CASSQVSGASNYGYTF	TGTGCCAGCAGCCAAGTCTCAGGGGCGTCTAACTATGGCTACACCTTC
NA	TRBV7-9	NA	TRBJ2-7	CASSRIRVSYEQYF	TGCGCCAGCAGCCGAATCAGGGTCTCCTACGAGCAGTACTTC
many	TRBV29-1	NA	TRBJ2-7	CSVAGRVSYEQYF	TGCAGCGTTGCAGGGCGAGTGAGCTACGAGCAGTACTTC
few	TRBV7-9	NA	TRBJ1-1	CASSAPQGSYTEAFF	TGTGCCAGCAGCGCTCCCCAGGGATCCTACACTGAAGCTTTCTTT
NA	TRBV29-1	NA	TRBJ1-1	CSVFDEGRSTEAFF	TGCAGCGTTTTTGATGAGGGCCGTAGCACTGAAGCTTTCTTT
NA	TRBV7-9	TRBD2	TRBJ2-2	CASSDPRGGKNTGELFF	TGCGCCAGCAGTGATCCTCGGGGGGGAAAGAACACCGGGGAGCTGTTTTTT
few	TRBV5-1	NA	TRBJ2-7	CASSLEQGINEQYF	TGCGCCAGCAGCTTGGAACAGGGTATCAACGAGCAGTACTTC